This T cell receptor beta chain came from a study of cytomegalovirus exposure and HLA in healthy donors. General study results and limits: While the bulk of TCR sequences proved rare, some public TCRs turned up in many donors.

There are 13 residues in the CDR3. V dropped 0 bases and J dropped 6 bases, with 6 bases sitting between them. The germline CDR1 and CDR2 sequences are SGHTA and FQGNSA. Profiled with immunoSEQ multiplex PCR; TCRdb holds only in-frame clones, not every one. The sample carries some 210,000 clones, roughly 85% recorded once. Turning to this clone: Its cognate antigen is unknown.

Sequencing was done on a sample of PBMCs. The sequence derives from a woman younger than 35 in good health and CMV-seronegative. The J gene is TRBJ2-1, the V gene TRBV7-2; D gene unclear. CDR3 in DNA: TGTGCCAGCAGCTTAGCCAAAACCAATGAGCAGTTCTTC. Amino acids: CASSLAKTNEQFF.